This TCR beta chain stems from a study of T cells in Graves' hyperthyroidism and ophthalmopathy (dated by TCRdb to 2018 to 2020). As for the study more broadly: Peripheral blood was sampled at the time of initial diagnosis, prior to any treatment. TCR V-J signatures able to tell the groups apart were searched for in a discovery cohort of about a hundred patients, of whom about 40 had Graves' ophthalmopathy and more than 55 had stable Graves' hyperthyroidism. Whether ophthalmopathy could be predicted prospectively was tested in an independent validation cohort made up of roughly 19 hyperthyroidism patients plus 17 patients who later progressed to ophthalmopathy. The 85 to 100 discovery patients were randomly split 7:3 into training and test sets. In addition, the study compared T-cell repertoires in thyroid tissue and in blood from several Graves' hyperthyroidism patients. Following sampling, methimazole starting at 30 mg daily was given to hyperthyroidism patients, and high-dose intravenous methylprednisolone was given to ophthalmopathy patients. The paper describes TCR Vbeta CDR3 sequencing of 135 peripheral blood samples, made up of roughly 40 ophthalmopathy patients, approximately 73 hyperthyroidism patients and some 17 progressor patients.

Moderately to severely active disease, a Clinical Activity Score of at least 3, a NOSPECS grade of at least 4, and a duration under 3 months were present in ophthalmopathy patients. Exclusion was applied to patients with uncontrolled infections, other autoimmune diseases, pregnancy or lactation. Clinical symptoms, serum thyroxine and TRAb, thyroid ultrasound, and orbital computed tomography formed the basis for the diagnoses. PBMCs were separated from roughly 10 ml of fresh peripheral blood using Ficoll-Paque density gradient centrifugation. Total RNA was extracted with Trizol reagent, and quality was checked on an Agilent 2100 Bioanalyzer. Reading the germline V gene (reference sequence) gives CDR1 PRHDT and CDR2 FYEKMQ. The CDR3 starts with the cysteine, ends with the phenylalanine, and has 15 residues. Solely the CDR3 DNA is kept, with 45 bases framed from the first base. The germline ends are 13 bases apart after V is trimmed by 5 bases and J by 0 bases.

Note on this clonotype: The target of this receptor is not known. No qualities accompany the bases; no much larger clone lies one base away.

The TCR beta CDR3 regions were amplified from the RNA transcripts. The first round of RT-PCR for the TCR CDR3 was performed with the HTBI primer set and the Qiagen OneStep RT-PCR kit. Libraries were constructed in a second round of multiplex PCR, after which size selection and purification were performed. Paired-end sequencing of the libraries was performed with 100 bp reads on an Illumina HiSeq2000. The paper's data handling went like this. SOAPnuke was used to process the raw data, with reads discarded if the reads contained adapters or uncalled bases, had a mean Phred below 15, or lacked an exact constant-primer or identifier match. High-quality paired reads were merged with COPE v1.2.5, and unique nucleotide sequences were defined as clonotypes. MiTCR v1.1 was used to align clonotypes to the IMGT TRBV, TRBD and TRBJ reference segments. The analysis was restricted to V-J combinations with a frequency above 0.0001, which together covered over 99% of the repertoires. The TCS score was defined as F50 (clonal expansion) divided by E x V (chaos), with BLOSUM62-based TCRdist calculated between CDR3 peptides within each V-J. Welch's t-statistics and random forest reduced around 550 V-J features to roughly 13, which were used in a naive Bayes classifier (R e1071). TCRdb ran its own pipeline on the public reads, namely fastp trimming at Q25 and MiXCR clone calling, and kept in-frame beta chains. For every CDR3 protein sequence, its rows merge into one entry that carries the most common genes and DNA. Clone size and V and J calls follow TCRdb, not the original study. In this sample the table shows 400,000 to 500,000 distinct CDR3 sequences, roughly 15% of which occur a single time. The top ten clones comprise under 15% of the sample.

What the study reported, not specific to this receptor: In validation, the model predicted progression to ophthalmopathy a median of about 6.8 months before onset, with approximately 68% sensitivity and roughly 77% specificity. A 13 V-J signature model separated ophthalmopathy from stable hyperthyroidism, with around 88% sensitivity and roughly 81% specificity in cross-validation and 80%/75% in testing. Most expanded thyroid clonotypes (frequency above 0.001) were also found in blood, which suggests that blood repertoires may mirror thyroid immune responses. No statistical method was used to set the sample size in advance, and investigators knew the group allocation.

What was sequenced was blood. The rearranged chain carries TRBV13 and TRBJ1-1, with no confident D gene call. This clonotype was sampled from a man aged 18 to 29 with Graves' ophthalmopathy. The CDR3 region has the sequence CASSPVPSMNTEAFF. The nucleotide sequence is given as TGTGCCAGCAGCCCAGTCCCCTCTATGAACACTGAAGCTTTCTTT.